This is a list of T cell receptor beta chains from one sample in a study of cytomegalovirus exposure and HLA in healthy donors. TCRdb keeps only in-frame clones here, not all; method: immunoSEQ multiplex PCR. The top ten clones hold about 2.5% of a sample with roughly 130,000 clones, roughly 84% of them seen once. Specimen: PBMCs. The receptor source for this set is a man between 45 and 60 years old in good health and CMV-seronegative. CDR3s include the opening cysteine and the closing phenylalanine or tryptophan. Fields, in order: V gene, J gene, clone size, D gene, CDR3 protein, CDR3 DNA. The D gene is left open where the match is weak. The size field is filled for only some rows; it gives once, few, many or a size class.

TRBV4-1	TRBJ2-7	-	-	CASSQNLAGVSYEQYF	TGCGCCAGCAGCCAGAATCTGGCAGGTGTTTCCTACGAGCAGTACTTC
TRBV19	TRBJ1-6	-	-	CASSMQGGYSPLHF	TGTGCCAGTAGTATGCAGGGAGGTTATTCACCCCTCCACTTT
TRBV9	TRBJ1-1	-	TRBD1	CASSVEGAGTEAFF	TGTGCCAGCAGCGTAGAGGGGGCAGGTACTGAAGCTTTCTTT
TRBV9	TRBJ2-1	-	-	CASSVEASVGNNNEQFF	TGTGCCAGCAGCGTAGAGGCTAGCGTAGGGAATAACAATGAGCAGTTCTTC
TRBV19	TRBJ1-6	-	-	CASSIVKSSYNSPLHF	TGTGCCAGTAGTATAGTAAAGAGCTCCTATAATTCACCCCTCCACTTT
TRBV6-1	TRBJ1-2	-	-	CASSEARVGGYTF	TGTGCCAGCAGTGAGGCCAGGGTTGGAGGCTACACCTTC
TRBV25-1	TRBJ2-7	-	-	CASRRSGYEQYF	TGTGCCAGCAGAAGGTCGGGGTACGAGCAGTACTTC
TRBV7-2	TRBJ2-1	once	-	CASSSEKGREQFF	TGTGCCAGCAGCTCGGAAAAGGGGAGGGAGCAGTTCTTC
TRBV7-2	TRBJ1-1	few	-	CASSLEWGDEAFF	TGTGCCAGCAGCTTAGAGTGGGGGGATGAAGCTTTCTTT
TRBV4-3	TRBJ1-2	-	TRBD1	CASSRDTGGAHGYTF	TGCGCCAGCAGCCGAGACACAGGGGGCGCCCATGGCTACACCTTC
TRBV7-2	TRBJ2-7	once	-	CASSRTDSYEQYF	TGTGCCAGCAGTCGGACAGACTCCTACGAGCAGTACTTC
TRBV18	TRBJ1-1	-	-	CASSPSHWNTEAFF	TGTGCCAGCTCACCTTCACATTGGAACACTGAAGCTTTCTTT
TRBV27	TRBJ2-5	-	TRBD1	CASGSRRTGAGETQYF	TGTGCCAGCGGCTCTCGACGGACAGGGGCTGGGGAGACCCAGTACTTC
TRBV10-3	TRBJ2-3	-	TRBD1	CAISGGQGSDTQYF	TGTGCCATCTCCGGGGGACAGGGGTCAGATACGCAGTATTTT
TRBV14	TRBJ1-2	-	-	CASSRGIYGYTF	TGTGCCAGCAGCCGGGGCATCTATGGCTACACCTTC
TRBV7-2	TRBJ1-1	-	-	CASVGGSTEAFF	TGTGCCAGCGTTGGGGGGAGCACTGAAGCTTTCTTT
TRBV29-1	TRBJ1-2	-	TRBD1	CSVPGQGRYGYTF	TGCAGCGTCCCGGGACAGGGTCGCTATGGCTACACCTTC
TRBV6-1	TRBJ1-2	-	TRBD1	CASSGTGGTNYGYTF	TGTGCCAGCAGTGGGACAGGGGGAACGAACTATGGCTACACCTTC
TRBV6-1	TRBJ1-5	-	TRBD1	CASNQGQGRQPQHF	TGTGCCAGCAACCAGGGACAGGGACGCCAGCCCCAGCATTTT
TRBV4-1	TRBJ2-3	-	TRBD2	CASSQRGGLTDTQYF	TGCGCCAGCAGCCAGCGCGGGGGACTCACAGATACGCAGTATTTT
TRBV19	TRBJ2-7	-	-	CASSPVGGYEQYF	TGTGCCAGTAGTCCGGTGGGGGGATACGAGCAGTACTTC
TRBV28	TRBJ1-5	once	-	CASSFGGYSNQPQHF	TGTGCCAGCAGTTTCGGGGGGTATAGCAATCAGCCCCAGCATTTT
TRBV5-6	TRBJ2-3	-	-	CASSSLVANTDTQYF	TGTGCCAGCAGCTCCCTAGTTGCAAACACAGATACGCAGTATTTT
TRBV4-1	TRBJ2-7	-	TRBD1	CASSRTPGQEDEQYF	TGCGCCAGCAGCCGAACCCCGGGACAGGAAGACGAGCAGTACTTC
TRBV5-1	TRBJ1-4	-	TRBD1	CASSLDRGSHEKLFF	TGCGCCAGCAGCTTGGACAGGGGGTCGCATGAAAAACTGTTTTTT
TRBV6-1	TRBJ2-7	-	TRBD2	CASSRGTSETYEQYF	TGTGCCAGCAGTAGGGGGACTAGCGAAACCTACGAGCAGTACTTC
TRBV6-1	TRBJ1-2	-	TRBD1	CASSGQGRSYGYTF	TGTGCCAGCAGCGGACAGGGGCGAAGCTATGGCTACACCTTC
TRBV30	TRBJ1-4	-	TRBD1	CASDREEKLFF	TGTGCGAGCGACAGGGAGGAAAAACTGTTTTTT
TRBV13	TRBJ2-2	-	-	CASSLGRHFTGELFF	TGTGCCAGCAGCTTAGGTCGACACTTCACCGGGGAGCTGTTTTTT
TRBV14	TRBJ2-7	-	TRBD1	CASSNPGDRLYEQYF	TGTGCCAGCAGCAATCCGGGGGACAGGCTCTACGAGCAGTACTTC
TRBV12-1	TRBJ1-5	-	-	CAPHRDQPQHF	TGTGCCCCTCACAGGGATCAGCCCCAGCATTTT
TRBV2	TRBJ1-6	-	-	CASSEAIRSYSPLHF	TGTGCCAGCAGTGAGGCGATACGGAGTTATTCACCCCTCCACTTT
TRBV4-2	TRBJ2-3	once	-	CASSQDPGSTDTQYF	TGTGCCAGCAGCCAAGATCCAGGGAGCACAGATACGCAGTATTTT
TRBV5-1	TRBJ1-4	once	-	CASSLDSRNEKLFF	TGCGCCAGCAGCTTGGACAGCCGTAATGAAAAACTGTTTTTT
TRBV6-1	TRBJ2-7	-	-	CASSEARGGSYEQYF	TGTGCCAGCAGTGAAGCGCGGGGCGGCTCCTACGAGCAGTACTTC
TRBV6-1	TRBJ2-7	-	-	CASSDINSYEQYF	TGTGCCAGCAGTGACATCAACTCCTACGAGCAGTACTTC
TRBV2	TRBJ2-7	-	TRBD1	CASIRDREDEQYF	TGTGCCAGCATAAGAGACAGGGAAGACGAGCAGTACTTC
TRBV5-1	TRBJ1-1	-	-	CASSLSPGKYTEAFF	TGCGCCAGCAGCTTATCCCCAGGGAAGTACACTGAAGCTTTCTTT
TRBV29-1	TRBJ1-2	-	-	CSAAGRPNYGYTF	TGCAGCGCCGCAGGCCGCCCTAACTATGGCTACACCTTC
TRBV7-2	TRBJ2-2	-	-	CASSFISTGELFF	TGTGCCAGCAGCTTCATTAGCACCGGGGAGCTGTTTTTT
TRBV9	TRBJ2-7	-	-	CASSVGETPYEQYF	TGTGCCAGCAGCGTAGGGGAGACCCCCTACGAGCAGTACTTC
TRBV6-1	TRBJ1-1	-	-	CASSEARRNTEAFF	TGTGCCAGCAGTGAAGCAAGGAGAAACACTGAAGCTTTCTTT